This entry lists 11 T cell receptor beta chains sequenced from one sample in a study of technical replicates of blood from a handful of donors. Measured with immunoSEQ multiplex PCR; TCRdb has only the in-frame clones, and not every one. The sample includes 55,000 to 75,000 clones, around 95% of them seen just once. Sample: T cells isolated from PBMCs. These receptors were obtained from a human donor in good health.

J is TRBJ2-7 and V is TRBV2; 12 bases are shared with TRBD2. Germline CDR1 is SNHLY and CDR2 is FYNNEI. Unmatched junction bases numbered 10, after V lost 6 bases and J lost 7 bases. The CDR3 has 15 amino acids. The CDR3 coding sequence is TGTGCCAGCAGGCTAGCGGGAGGGCCTAAGTGGGAGCAGTACTTC. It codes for CASRLAGGPKWEQYF.

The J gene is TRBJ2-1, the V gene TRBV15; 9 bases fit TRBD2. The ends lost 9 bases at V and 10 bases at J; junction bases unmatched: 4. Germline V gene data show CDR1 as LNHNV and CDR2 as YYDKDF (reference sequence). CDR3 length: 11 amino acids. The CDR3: CATGAGGEQFF. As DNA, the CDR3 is TGTGCCACTGGGGCGGGGGGGGAGCAGTTCTTC.

The CDR3 reads CASSQDGFAGYGELFF. CDR3 nucleotide sequence: TGCGCCAGCAGCCAAGATGGGTTCGCGGGATACGGGGAGCTGTTTTTT. The chain is built from TRBV4-3 and TRBJ2-2, with TRBD2 as a possible D gene (6 bases). This CDR3 is 16 amino acids long. Germline values: CDR1 LGHNA, CDR2 YSLEER. The V and J ends lost 0 bases and 7 bases respectively, with 15 bases between them.

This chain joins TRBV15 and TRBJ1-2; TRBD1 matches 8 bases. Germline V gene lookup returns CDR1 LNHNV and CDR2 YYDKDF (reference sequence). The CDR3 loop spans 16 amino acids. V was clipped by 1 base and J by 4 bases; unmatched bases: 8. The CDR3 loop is CATSRGGDRTPYGYTF. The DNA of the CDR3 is TGTGCCACCAGCAGAGGGGGGGACAGGACACCCTATGGCTACACCTTC.

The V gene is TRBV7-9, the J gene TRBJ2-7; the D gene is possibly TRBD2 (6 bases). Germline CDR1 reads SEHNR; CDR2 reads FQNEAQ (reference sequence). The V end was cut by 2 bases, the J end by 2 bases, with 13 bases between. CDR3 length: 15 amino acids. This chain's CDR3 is CASSLSGFRTYEQYF. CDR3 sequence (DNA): TGTGCCAGCAGCTTAAGCGGGTTCCGAACCTACGAGCAGTACTTC.

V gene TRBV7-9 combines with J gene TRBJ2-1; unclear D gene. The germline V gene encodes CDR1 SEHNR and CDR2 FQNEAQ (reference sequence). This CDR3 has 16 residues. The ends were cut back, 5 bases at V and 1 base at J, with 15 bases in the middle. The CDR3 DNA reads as TGTGCCAGCAGCCCTGTAGACTCTCCGTCCTACAATGAGCAGTTCTTC. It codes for CASSPVDSPSYNEQFF.

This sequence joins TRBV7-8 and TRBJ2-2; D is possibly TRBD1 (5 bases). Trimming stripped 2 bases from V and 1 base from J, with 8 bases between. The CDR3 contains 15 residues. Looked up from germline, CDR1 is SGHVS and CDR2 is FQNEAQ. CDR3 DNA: TGTGCCAGCAGCTTAAGGCAGGGGAACACCGGGGAGCTGTTTTTT. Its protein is CASSLRQGNTGELFF.

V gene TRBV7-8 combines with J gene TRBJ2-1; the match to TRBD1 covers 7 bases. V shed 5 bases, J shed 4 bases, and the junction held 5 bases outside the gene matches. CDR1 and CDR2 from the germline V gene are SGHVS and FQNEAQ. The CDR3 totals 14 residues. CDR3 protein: CASSLRDRYNEQFF. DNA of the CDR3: TGTGCCAGCAGCCTCCGGGACAGATACAATGAGCAGTTCTTC.

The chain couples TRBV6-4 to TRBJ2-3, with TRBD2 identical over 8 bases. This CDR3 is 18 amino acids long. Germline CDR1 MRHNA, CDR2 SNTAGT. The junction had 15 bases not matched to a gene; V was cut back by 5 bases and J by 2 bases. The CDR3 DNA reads TGTGCCAGCAGTCCGGCGGGAGGCTTTATACAGTCCACAGATACGCAGTATTTT. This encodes CASSPAGGFIQSTDTQYF.

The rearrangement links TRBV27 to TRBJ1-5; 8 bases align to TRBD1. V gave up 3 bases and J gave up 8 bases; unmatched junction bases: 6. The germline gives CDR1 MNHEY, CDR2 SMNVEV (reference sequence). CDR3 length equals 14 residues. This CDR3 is CASSLTGEMEPQHF. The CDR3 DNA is TGTGCCAGCAGTTTGACAGGGGAAATGGAGCCCCAGCATTTT.

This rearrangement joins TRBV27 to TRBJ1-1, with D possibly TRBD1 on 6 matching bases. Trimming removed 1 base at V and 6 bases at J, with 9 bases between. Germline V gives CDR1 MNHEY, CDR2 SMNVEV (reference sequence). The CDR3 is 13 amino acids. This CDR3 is CASSLLGASEAFF. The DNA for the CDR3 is TGTGCCAGCAGTTTATTGGGGGCCTCTGAAGCTTTCTTT.